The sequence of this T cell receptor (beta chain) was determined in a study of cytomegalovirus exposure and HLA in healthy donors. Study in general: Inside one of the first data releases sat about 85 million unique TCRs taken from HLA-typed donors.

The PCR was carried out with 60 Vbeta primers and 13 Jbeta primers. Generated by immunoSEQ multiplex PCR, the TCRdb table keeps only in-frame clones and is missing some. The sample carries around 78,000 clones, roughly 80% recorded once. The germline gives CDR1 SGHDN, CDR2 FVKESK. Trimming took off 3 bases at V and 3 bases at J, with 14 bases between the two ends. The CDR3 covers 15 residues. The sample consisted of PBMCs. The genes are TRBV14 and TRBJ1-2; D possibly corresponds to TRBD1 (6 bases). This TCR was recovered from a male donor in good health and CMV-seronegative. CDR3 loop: CASSQGKGDDYGYTF. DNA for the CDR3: TGTGCCAGCAGCCAGGGGAAGGGGGACGACTATGGCTACACCTTC.